Each of the 22 T cell receptor beta chains below was sequenced from the same sample in a study of blood T cells in healthy people across ages (dated by TCRdb to between 2014 and 2016). The library was obtained by 5' RACE. Reads for this sample came from an Illumina HiSeq 2500. A second roughly 6 to 11 cycle PCR used a sample-barcoded 5' primer and a J-beta primer mix. In-frame beta chains were kept once TCRdb had trimmed the public reads at Q25 with fastp and called clones with MiXCR. Each record represents a unique CDR3 protein, reported with the most common genes and DNA among its rows. The sample data list hundreds of thousands of distinct CDR3 sequences, and 45% to 70% of these were observed just once. The biggest ten clones account for 20% to 30% of the sample. Material: blood. These receptor sequences come from a man aged 35 to 55 in good health.

The chain carries TRBV14 and TRBJ2-3; weak D call: TRBD2 (6 bases). Germline-derived CDR1 and CDR2 are SGHDN and FVKESK. Trimming took off 0 bases at V and 4 bases at J, with 14 bases between the two ends. The CDR3 sequence is 16 residues long. For the CDR3, the DNA is TGTGCCAGCAGCCAAGAGGGGAGGAATAAGTCAGATACGCAGTATTTT. Its translation: CASSQEGRNKSDTQYF.

A few counts support this clonotype. This chain uses TRBV29-1 with TRBJ1-2; TRBD1 might be the D (5 bases). V lost 7 bases, J lost 0 bases, and 12 bases lay in between. The germline V gene has CDR1 SQVTM and CDR2 ANQGSEA. This CDR3 is 13 amino acids long. The CDR3 spells CSDRDDTNYGYTF. The DNA for the CDR3 is TGCAGCGATCGGGACGACACTAACTATGGCTACACCTTC.

Concerning this clonotype: A much larger clone differs by one base, so this may be a read error. This chain uses TRBV6-5 with TRBJ2-1; D perhaps matches TRBD2 (6 bases). CDR1 is MNHEY, CDR2 SVGAGI, per germline. The length of the CDR3 is 14 residues. The V end was cut by 8 bases, the J end by 13 bases, with 24 bases between. The CDR3 DNA reads as TGTGCCAGCGGACCCCTTGCGGGATGGGAGACCCAGTTCTTC. As protein: CASGPLAGWETQFF.

The chain links TRBV10-3 to TRBJ2-3; 7 bases fit TRBD1. The CDR3 contains 13 residues. The junction had 4 bases not matched to a gene; V was cut back by 8 bases and J by 2 bases. Per the germline V gene, CDR1 is ENHRY and CDR2 is SYGVKD. CDR3 sequence: CAIGQDFTDTQYF. In DNA, the CDR3 is TGTGCCATCGGACAGGACTTCACAGATACGCAGTATTTT.

The sample holds a few counts of this clonotype. The rearrangement joins TRBV9 to TRBJ1-2, with 9 bases that match TRBD1. The germline V gene encodes CDR1 SGDLS and CDR2 YYNGEE. The CDR3 covers 13 residues. V lost 3 bases, J lost 3 bases, and 0 bases stayed unmatched. DNA for the CDR3: TGTGCCAGCAGCGGGACAGGGGACTATGGCTACACCTTC. It translates to CASSGTGDYGYTF.

V and J are TRBV4-3 and TRBJ2-1, with D uncertain. The CDR3 has 14 residues. The germline CDR1 and CDR2 sequences are LGHNA and YSLEER. Between the trimmed V and J ends, which lost 4 bases and 2 bases, there was a span of 9 bases. CDR3 loop: CASSLSLTYNEQFF. The CDR3 coding sequence is TGCGCCAGCAGCCTCAGTCTCACCTACAATGAGCAGTTCTTC.

The chain couples TRBV12-3 or TRBV12-4 to TRBJ2-5; D not resolved. V was trimmed by 5 bases and J by 5 bases, leaving 12 bases between them. This CDR3 spans 13 amino acids. The CDR3 region is CASSPFIGETQYF. The DNA of the CDR3 is TGTGCCAGCAGTCCCTTTATCGGGGAGACCCAGTACTTC.

This clonotype was observed a few times. The chain is built from TRBV4-1 and TRBJ2-7; TRBD1 aligns across 9 bases. The CDR3 sequence is 16 residues long. The V segment lost 6 bases and the J segment 2 bases; nucleotides outside the gene matches: 11. CDR1 is MGHRA, CDR2 YSYEKL, per germline. CDR3 in amino acids: CASRSAGTGRAYEQYF. Here the CDR3 DNA reads TGCGCCAGCAGGTCCGCCGGGACAGGGAGGGCCTACGAGCAGTACTTC.

J is TRBJ1-6 and V is TRBV5-6, with 7 bases that match TRBD1. Trimming took 4 bases from V and 7 from J; bases not matched to a gene: 5. Germline CDR1 is SGHDT and CDR2 is YYEEEE. The CDR3 runs 14 residues. The chain's CDR3 is CASSGGTANSPLHF. The CDR3 coding sequence is TGTGCCAGCAGCGGCGGGACAGCCAATTCACCCCTCCACTTT. The full variable domain, with the rest looked up from reference TRBV5-6 and TRBJ1-6, is DAGVTQSPTHLIKTRGQQVTLRCSPKSGHDTVSWYQQALGQGPQFIFQYYEEEERQRGNFPDRFSGHQFPNYSSELNVNALLLGDSALYLCASSGGTANSPLHFGNGTRLTVT.

This clonotype was detected a few times. The chain joins TRBV28 to TRBJ2-3, with D unresolved. Germline assignment: CDR1 MDHEN and CDR2 SYDVKM. This CDR3 region has 14 residues. V shed 4 bases and J shed 8 bases, with 16 bases lying between them. CDR3 residues: CASSSLNPDPTQYF. The CDR3 DNA sequence: TGTGCCAGCAGTTCCCTCAACCCGGACCCTACGCAGTATTTT.

This clonotype occurred once. The rearrangement links TRBV5-1 to TRBJ2-1, with 7 bases identical to TRBD2. Germline V gene sequence: CDR1 SGHRS, CDR2 YFSETQ. The trim removed 2 bases at V and 5 bases at J, leaving 7 bases unmatched. CDR3 size: 15 residues. CDR3 in amino acids: CASSFGDYVDNEQFF. The CDR3 nucleotides read TGCGCCAGCAGCTTTGGGGACTATGTCGACAATGAGCAGTTCTTC.

This clonotype showed up just a few times. This chain connects TRBV4-2 to TRBJ2-5; 11 bases line up with TRBD2. This CDR3 has 15 amino acids. In germline, CDR1 is LGHNA, CDR2 YNFKEQ. V lost 5 bases and J lost 4; bases outside the gene matches: 6. The DNA for the CDR3 is TGTGCCAGCAGCATTAGCGGGGGGGTCGGAGAGACCCAGTACTTC. It translates to CASSISGGVGETQYF.

This clonotype was detected a few times. This chain joins TRBV28 and TRBJ1-1; TRBD1 matches 11 bases. V gave up 5 bases and J gave up 5 bases; unmatched junction bases: 7. CDR3 size: 15 residues. Germline CDR1 and CDR2: MDHEN and SYDVKM. The CDR3 spells CASSDPGQGVTEAFF. The DNA for the CDR3 is TGTGCCAGCAGTGACCCGGGACAGGGGGTAACTGAAGCTTTCTTT.

The chain combines TRBV29-1 with TRBJ1-2, with D unclear. Deletions cut 0 bases from V and 4 bases from J, with 9 bases between. The CDR3 has 13 amino acids. Germline CDR1 SQVTM, CDR2 ANQGSEA. The CDR3 DNA reads as TGCAGCGTTGAAGAGCCAGCTAGCTATGGCTACACCTTC. It is translated as CSVEEPASYGYTF.

In DNA, the CDR3 is TGTGCCAGCAGTGGTCTAGCGGGAATGAACAATGAGCAGTTCTTC. As protein: CASSGLAGMNNEQFF. The V and J genes are TRBV2 and TRBJ2-1; 9 bases match TRBD2. Germline trimming cut 4 bases from V and 5 bases from J; bases unmatched to any gene: 6. This CDR3 has 15 residues. From germline, CDR1 is SNHLY and CDR2 FYNNEI.

The CDR3 is CAVTPGLAFPDTQYF. The DNA of the CDR3 is TGTGCCGTGACGCCGGGACTAGCCTTCCCAGATACGCAGTATTTT. The rearrangement uses TRBV7-2 and TRBJ2-3; 9 positions agree with TRBD2. V shed 11 bases, J shed 4 bases, and the junction held 13 bases outside the gene matches. In germline, CDR1 is SGHTA, CDR2 FQGNSA. CDR3 length: 15 amino acids.

This clonotype occurred a few times. The chain couples TRBV10-3 to TRBJ2-5; D may be TRBD2 (6 bases). Trimming took 4 bases from V and 1 from J, leaving 10 bases between them. The CDR3 consists of 14 residues. Germline CDR1 ENHRY, CDR2 SYGVKD. CDR3 sequence (DNA): TGTGCCATCAGTGTGGCGGGGACCCAAGAGACCCAGTACTTC. Encoded protein: CAISVAGTQETQYF.

The V gene is TRBV5-1, the J gene TRBJ2-1, with 8 nucleotides matching TRBD1. The V gene end was trimmed by 4 bases and the J gene end by 6 bases; junction bases not matched to a gene: 12. CDR3 size: 16 residues. CDR1 SGHRS and CDR2 YFSETQ come from the germline V gene. In DNA form, the CDR3 reads TGCGCCAGCAGCCTCCAGACAGGGGATACCGGCAATGAGCAGTTCTTC. Residues: CASSLQTGDTGNEQFF.

In its sample, this clonotype was seen a few times. This sequence joins TRBV28 and TRBJ2-7; D is possibly TRBD1 (5 bases). The CDR3 has 11 residues. In germline, CDR1 is MDHEN, CDR2 SYDVKM. Trimming left V 9 bases short and J 2 bases short, with 8 bases between. CDR3 nucleotides: TGTGCCAGTCAGGGTCCCTACGAGCAGTACTTC. Its translation: CASQGPYEQYF.

V and J are TRBV24-1 and TRBJ1-2; 10 bases are shared with TRBD1. The CDR3 runs to 17 residues. Germline CDR1 and CDR2: KGHDR and SFDVKD. After removal of 3 bases from V and 5 bases from J, the junction contained 11 bases not matched to a gene. The CDR3 DNA reads as TGTGCCACCAGTGATACTCCCAATGACAGGGGGCATTATGGCTACACCTTC. The encoded protein is CATSDTPNDRGHYGYTF.

The gene calls are TRBV5-1 and TRBJ1-1, with D possibly being TRBD1 (5 bases). V was shortened by 0 bases and J by 1 base, with 13 bases between the two germline ends. The V gene's germline CDR1 is SGHRS and CDR2 YFSETQ. The CDR3 loop spans 16 amino acids. The CDR3, as DNA: TGCGCCAGCAGCTTGGCTCGACAGCAACGGAACACTGAAGCTTTCTTT. Translation gives CASSLARQQRNTEAFF.

This chain links TRBV29-1 with TRBJ2-7; unclear D gene. V lost 4 bases to trimming and J lost 0 bases, with 7 bases between them. The CDR3 runs to 12 residues. Germline V lookup: CDR1 SQVTM, CDR2 ANQGSEA. The CDR3 region is CSVGQDSYEQYF. Written as DNA, the CDR3 is TGCAGCGTTGGACAAGACTCCTACGAGCAGTACTTC.